This T cell receptor beta chain stems from a study of CD8 T cells in Susac syndrome. CDR1 SGHTA and CDR2 FQGTGA come from the germline V gene. V lost 5 bases to trimming and J lost 5 bases; unmatched junction nucleotides: 7. CDR3 length: 14 residues. The authors sequenced TCR beta from blood CD8+ and CD4+ T cells. An input of about 0.5 to 1 ug of RNA was subjected to reverse transcription using random hexamers. The authors amplified TCR beta CDR3 across 54 Vbeta and 13 Jbeta using immunoSEQ multiplex PCR. TCRdb recomputed calls from the immunoSEQ multiplex PCR reads with MiXCR, one row per CDR3 protein. The data show 65,000 to 80,000 distinct CDR3 sequences, 91% seen once.

What was sequenced was CD8+ T cells from PBMCs. The origin of this receptor is a human donor with multiple sclerosis. The chain is built from TRBV7-3 and TRBJ1-1; 8 bases align to TRBD1. The CDR3 coding sequence is TGTGCCAGCAGCCCGACAGGGGCCTCAACTGAAGCTTTCTTT. Translation gives CASSPTGASTEAFF.